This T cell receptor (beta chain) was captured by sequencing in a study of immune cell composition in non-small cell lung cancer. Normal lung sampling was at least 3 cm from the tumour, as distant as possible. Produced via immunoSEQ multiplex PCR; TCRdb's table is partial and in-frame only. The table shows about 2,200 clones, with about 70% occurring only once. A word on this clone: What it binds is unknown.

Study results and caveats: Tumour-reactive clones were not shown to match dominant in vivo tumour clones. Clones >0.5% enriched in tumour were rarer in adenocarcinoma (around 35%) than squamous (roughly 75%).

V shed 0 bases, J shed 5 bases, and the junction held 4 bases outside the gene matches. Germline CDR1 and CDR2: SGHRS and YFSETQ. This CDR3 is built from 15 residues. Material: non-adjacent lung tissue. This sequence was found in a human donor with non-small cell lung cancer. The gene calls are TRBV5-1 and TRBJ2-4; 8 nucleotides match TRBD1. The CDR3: CASSLDGQGQNIQYF. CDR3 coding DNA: TGCGCCAGCAGCTTGGACGGACAGGGCCAAAACATTCAGTACTTC.